The 29 T cell receptor beta chains presented below share a single source sample, sequenced in a study of blood T cells in healthy people across ages. With a J-beta primer mix and a sample-barcoded 5' primer, a second PCR ran about 7 to 11 cycles. From the 5' RACE reads, TCRdb called clonotypes with MiXCR, one entry per CDR3 protein. The sample has some 1.4 million distinct CDR3 sequences, approximately 40% seen once. Sequencing used blood. Source of these receptors: a woman under 30 in good health.

The chain couples TRBV7-2 to TRBJ1-4; D possibly corresponds to TRBD1 (5 bases). The CDR3 covers 13 residues. CDR1 is SGHTA and CDR2 is FQGNSA in the germline V gene. The ends were cut back, 5 bases at V and 7 bases at J, with 11 bases in the middle. The CDR3 here is CASSRGRFEKLFF. The CDR3 bases are TGTGCCAGCAGCCGGGGACGTTTTGAAAAACTGTTTTTT. The full variable domain, with the rest looked up from reference TRBV7-2 and TRBJ1-4, is GAGVSQSPSNKVTEKGKDVELRCDPISGHTALYWYRQSLGQGLEFLIYFQGNSAPDKSGLPSDRFSAERTGGSVSTLTIQRTQQEDSAVYLCASSRGRFEKLFFGSGTQLSVL.

This clonotype was observed a few times. V is TRBV12-3 or TRBV12-4 and J is TRBJ2-5; TRBD2 aligns across 7 bases. Trimming removed 6 bases from V and 1 base from J; junction bases left unmatched: 5. The CDR3 has 14 amino acids. The CDR3 DNA reads TGTGCCAGCAGACGAAGCGGGGCCCAAGAGACCCAGTACTTC. Translating it yields CASRRSGAQETQYF.

There are a few counts of this clonotype. V gene TRBV6-5 combines with J gene TRBJ1-1; D uncertain. Trimming cost V 6 bases and J 1 base, with 6 bases left between them. Germline-derived CDR1 and CDR2 are MNHEY and SVGAGI. CDR3 length: 12 residues. In nucleotides, the CDR3 is TGTGCCAGCAGGGCGGGGAACACTGAAGCTTTCTTT. The encoded protein is CASRAGNTEAFF.

Note on this clonotype: Sequence at one end of the junction differs from germline and may be a read error. This sequence joins TRBV27 and TRBJ2-7; TRBD2 aligns across 10 bases. The germline V gene has CDR1 MNHEY and CDR2 SMNVEV (reference sequence). CDR3 length: 15 residues. This CDR3 is CASSPRTSGFYGQYF. For the CDR3, the DNA is TGTGCCAGCAGTCCCCGGACTAGCGGCTTCTACGGGCAGTACTTC.

This clonotype was detected only a few times. The V and J genes are TRBV7-6 and TRBJ2-5; D possibly corresponds to TRBD2 (6 bases). Trimming stripped 7 bases from V and 4 bases from J, with 13 bases between. This CDR3 has 13 residues. Germline V lookup: CDR1 SGHVS, CDR2 FNYEAQ. CDR3 coding DNA: TGTGCCAGCAACCGGCGGGGTACAGAGACCCAGTACTTC. This gives the protein CASNRRGTETQYF. The variable domain in full, completed from reference TRBV7-6 and TRBJ2-5, reads GAGVSQSPRYKVTKRGQDVALRCDPISGHVSLYWYRQALGQGPEFLTYFNYEAQQDKSGLPNDRFSAERPEGSISTLTIQRTEQRDSAMYRCASNRRGTETQYFGPGTRLLVL.

The chain combines TRBV15 with TRBJ1-4, with D unclear. The V gene lost 0 bases and the J gene lost 5 bases, with 13 bases spanning the gap. In germline, CDR1 is LNHNV, CDR2 YYDKDF (reference sequence). This CDR3 has 16 amino acids. As DNA, the CDR3 is TGTGCCACCAGCAGAGATTTTGGAGGCGAAAATGAAAAACTGTTTTTT. The encoded protein is CATSRDFGGENEKLFF.

Many counts were recorded for this clonotype. This chain uses TRBV29-1 with TRBJ2-7; D is unclear. V was cut by 4 bases and J by 5 bases, with 6 bases left in between. CDR1 is SQVTM and CDR2 is ANQGSEA in the germline V gene. The CDR3 contains 10 residues. CDR3 DNA sequence: TGCAGCGTTGCTCAGCACGAGCAGTACTTC. This codes for CSVAQHEQYF.

V and J are TRBV6-4 and TRBJ2-3; D may be TRBD1 or TRBD2 (5 bases each). The CDR3 length is 16 residues. V dropped 6 bases and J dropped 5 bases, with 21 bases sitting between them. The germline V gene has CDR1 MRHNA and CDR2 SNTAGT. The CDR3 DNA reads TGTGCCAGCAGCCCCAGAGCGGAAAGGGGAAAAGATACGCAGTATTTT. Encoded protein: CASSPRAERGKDTQYF.

Here the CDR3 DNA reads TGCGGATATCCTACGGGACTAGCCTTAGATACGCAGTATTTT. This sequence encodes CGYPTGLALDTQYF. V is TRBV29-1 and J is TRBJ2-3, with 9 bases fitting TRBD2. Germline CDR1 is SQVTM and CDR2 is ANQGSEA. CDR3 length equals 14 residues.

The chain couples TRBV7-3 to TRBJ2-3; TRBD1 is a possible D gene (6 bases). V gave up 5 bases and J gave up 4 bases, with 10 bases separating them. Germline CDR1 SGHTA, CDR2 FQGTGA. The CDR3 covers 13 residues. CDR3 loop: CASSVKGADTQYF. The CDR3, as DNA: TGTGCCAGCAGCGTAAAGGGGGCAGATACGCAGTATTTT.

The rearrangement uses TRBV6-5 and TRBJ1-5; possible D gene TRBD1, 5 bases. V was shortened by 4 bases and J by 0 bases, with 13 bases between the two germline ends. This CDR3 region has 16 residues. CDR1 and CDR2 from the germline V gene are MNHEY and SVGAGI. CDR3 DNA sequence: TGTGCCAGCAGTTTCCAGGGACCTTATAGCAATCAGCCCCAGCATTTT. Residues: CASSFQGPYSNQPQHF.

This clonotype was seen a handful of times. The V call is TRBV6-1, the J call TRBJ2-1, with 14 bases matching TRBD2. CDR3 size: 17 residues. The germline V gene has CDR1 MNHNS and CDR2 SASEGT. The V and J ends lost 4 bases and 0 bases, in that order; junction bases with no gene match: 2. CDR3 amino acids: CASSAGTSGSSYNEQFF. CDR3 bases: TGTGCCAGCAGTGCCGGGACTAGCGGGAGCTCCTACAATGAGCAGTTCTTC.

This clonotype was detected ten times or more. The chain uses TRBV15 and TRBJ2-7; D is unresolved. CDR1 and CDR2 from the germline V gene are LNHNV and YYDKDF (reference sequence). The CDR3 is 14 residues long. V lost 1 base and J 7 bases, leaving 14 bases between the germline ends. DNA for the CDR3: TGTGCCACCAGCAGAGGACAAGGTTCTCGGGAGCAGTACTTC. Protein product: CATSRGQGSREQYF.

This chain uses TRBV2 with TRBJ2-7; 11 bases match TRBD2. V lost 5 bases, J lost 6 bases, and 6 bases stayed unmatched. There are 14 residues in the CDR3. Germline-derived CDR1 and CDR2 are SNHLY and FYNNEI. CDR3 loop: CASSRLAGMGEQYF. The CDR3 DNA is TGTGCCAGCAGTAGACTAGCGGGAATGGGCGAGCAGTACTTC.

This chain links TRBV6-4 with TRBJ2-5; D is undetermined. The end of the DNA fits TRBJ2-7 better, so the J call may be wrong. The CDR3 runs to 15 residues. Germline CDR1 reads MRHNA; CDR2 reads SNTAGT. CDR3: CASSEWVGSGYEQYF. For the CDR3, the DNA is TGTGCCAGCAGTGAATGGGTAGGGTCTGGGTACGAGCAGTACTTC.

The V gene is TRBV20-1, the J gene TRBJ1-1; D is unresolved. The CDR3 consists of 14 residues. V lost 2 bases and J 5 bases, leaving 15 bases between the germline ends. From germline, CDR1 is DFQATT and CDR2 SNEGSKA (reference sequence). CDR3 sequence: CSARLGSFITEAFF. The CDR3 DNA reads TGCAGTGCTAGATTGGGTTCCTTTATTACTGAAGCTTTCTTT.

This clonotype was detected a few times. This chain uses TRBV11-2 with TRBJ1-2; a weak D match, TRBD1 (5 bases). The germline CDR1 and CDR2 sequences are SGHAT and FQNNGV. CDR3 length: 17 residues. The ends were cut back, 3 bases at V and 1 base at J, with 18 bases in the middle. CDR3 sequence reads: CASSLRRRDSFNYGYTF. In nucleotides, the CDR3 is TGTGCCAGCAGCTTGAGACGCCGGGACTCTTTTAACTATGGCTACACCTTC.

This clonotype was seen a handful of times. The chain combines TRBV5-1 with TRBJ2-1, with 12 bases matching TRBD2. This CDR3 region has 16 residues. Losses at the gene ends were 4 bases for V and 0 bases for J; bases not matched to a gene: 2. Per the germline V gene, CDR1 is SGHRS and CDR2 is YFSETQ. The CDR3: CASSRTSGTSYNEQFF. CDR3 in DNA: TGCGCCAGCAGCCGGACTAGCGGGACCTCCTACAATGAGCAGTTCTTC.

The chain combines TRBV29-1 with TRBJ2-7; 11 nucleotides match TRBD2. Germline trimming cut 6 bases from V and 2 bases from J; bases unmatched to any gene: 6. The CDR3 sequence is 14 residues long. The germline CDR1 and CDR2 sequences are SQVTM and ANQGSEA. CDR3 in amino acids: CSVEGLAAPYEQYF. CDR3 nucleotides: TGCAGCGTAGAGGGACTAGCGGCACCCTACGAGCAGTACTTC.

This clonotype has a handful of counts. J is TRBJ2-1 and V is TRBV20-1; the match to TRBD2 covers 15 bases. This CDR3 region has 16 residues. V was pared by 2 bases and J by 8 bases, with 7 bases of the junction left unmatched. Germline CDR1 reads DFQATT; CDR2 reads SNEGSKA (reference sequence). The CDR3: CSARPRTSGRADEQFF. CDR3 in DNA: TGCAGTGCTAGACCTAGGACTAGCGGGAGGGCCGATGAGCAGTTCTTC.

The chain couples TRBV11-2 to TRBJ1-2; 7 nucleotides match TRBD1. The V gene end was trimmed by 5 bases and the J gene end by 7 bases; junction bases not matched to a gene: 10. Germline assignment: CDR1 SGHAT and CDR2 FQNNGV. There are 14 residues in the CDR3. In nucleotides, the CDR3 is TGTGCCAGCAGCCAAGACAGGGTAGGGTCTGGCTACACCTTC. Translating it yields CASSQDRVGSGYTF. Full variable domain (remainder filled in from reference TRBV11-2 and TRBJ1-2): EAGVAQSPRYKIIEKRQSVAFWCNPISGHATLYWYQQILGQGPKLLIQFQNNGVVDDSQLPKDRFSAERLKGVDSTLKIQPAKLEDSAVYLCASSQDRVGSGYTFGSGTRLTVV.

This clonotype was seen only once. The gene calls are TRBV20-1 and TRBJ1-5, with D maybe TRBD1 (5 bases). CDR1 DFQATT and CDR2 SNEGSKA come from the germline V gene (reference sequence). V lost 3 bases to trimming and J lost 7 bases, with 19 bases between them. The CDR3 covers 15 residues. In nucleotides, the CDR3 is TGCAGTGCTAGCACCTTGGGGCCGGACGTGCAGCCCCAGCATTTT. Amino acids: CSASTLGPDVQPQHF.

The V call is TRBV20-1, the J call TRBJ2-7; 7 nucleotides line up with TRBD2. Germline V gene lookup returns CDR1 DFQATT and CDR2 SNEGSKA (reference sequence). The CDR3 extends over 14 amino acids. After removal of 5 bases from V and 7 bases from J, the junction contained 14 bases not matched to a gene. The DNA for the CDR3 is TGCAGTGCTCCGGGAGGTAAGCGGGACGATGAGCAGTACTTC. It is translated as CSAPGGKRDDEQYF.

The chain carries TRBV4-1 and TRBJ1-1; D is uncertain. The CDR3 loop spans 13 amino acids. Between the trimmed V and J ends, which lost 3 bases and 5 bases, there was a span of 10 bases. Per germline, CDR1 MGHRA and CDR2 YSYEKL. CDR3 coding DNA: TGCGCCAGCAGCCAGGAAGTTGCGACTGAAGCTTTCTTT. Protein product: CASSQEVATEAFF.

The chain carries TRBV5-6 and TRBJ2-3; 9 bases are shared with TRBD2. There are 15 residues in the CDR3. Germline V lookup: CDR1 SGHDT, CDR2 YYEEEE. J gave up 4 bases and V 4 bases, and 7 bases lay outside the gene matches. The CDR3 DNA follows: TGTGCCAGCAGCCGGGGGGAGCGGGGGGCAGATACGCAGTATTTT. This encodes CASSRGERGADTQYF.

In this sample, this clonotype turned up a few times. The genes are TRBV7-9 and TRBJ1-2; possibly TRBD1 for D (5 bases). The CDR3 is 15 residues long. V lost 3 bases to trimming and J lost 1 base, with 12 bases between them. Germline V gives CDR1 SEHNR, CDR2 FQNEAQ (reference sequence). The CDR3, as DNA: TGTGCCAGCAGCTTGGCGGGGGGTGTTAACTATGGCTACACCTTC. It yields the protein CASSLAGGVNYGYTF. The full variable domain, its missing parts supplied by reference TRBV7-9 and TRBJ1-2, is DTGVSQNPRHKITKRGQNVTFRCDPISEHNRLYWYRQTLGQGPEFLTYFQNEAQLEKSRLLSDRFSAERPKGSFSTLEIQRTEQGDSAMYLCASSLAGGVNYGYTFGSGTRLTVV.

The rearrangement joins TRBV27 to TRBJ2-1, with 8 bases identical to TRBD2. The CDR3 contains 14 residues. The junction had 18 bases not matched to a gene; V was cut back by 10 bases and J by 13 bases. CDR1 is MNHEY, CDR2 SMNVEV, per germline (reference sequence). CDR3 DNA sequence: TGTGCCACTCAGCGGGAGCGGGGACAAGAGACCCAGTTCTTC. Protein sequence: CATQRERGQETQFF.

A few counts support this clonotype. The chain recombines TRBV14 with TRBJ2-5; D is unclear. The DNA matches TRBJ2-7 better at its end, which makes the J call doubtful. Germline lookup yields CDR1 SGHDN and CDR2 FVKESK. The CDR3 covers 13 residues. The CDR3 is CASSQFMGYEQYF. The DNA of the CDR3 is TGTGCCAGCAGCCAATTTATGGGGTACGAGCAGTACTTC.

This clonotype was observed many times. This chain joins TRBV7-2 and TRBJ1-1; D gene unclear. Germline CDR1 is SGHTA and CDR2 is FQGNSA. The CDR3 covers 12 residues. Trimming pared 3 bases from V and 9 bases from J, leaving 11 bases between. This CDR3 is CASSFPQEKAFF. CDR3 nucleotide sequence: TGTGCCAGCAGCTTCCCCCAGGAGAAAGCTTTCTTT.